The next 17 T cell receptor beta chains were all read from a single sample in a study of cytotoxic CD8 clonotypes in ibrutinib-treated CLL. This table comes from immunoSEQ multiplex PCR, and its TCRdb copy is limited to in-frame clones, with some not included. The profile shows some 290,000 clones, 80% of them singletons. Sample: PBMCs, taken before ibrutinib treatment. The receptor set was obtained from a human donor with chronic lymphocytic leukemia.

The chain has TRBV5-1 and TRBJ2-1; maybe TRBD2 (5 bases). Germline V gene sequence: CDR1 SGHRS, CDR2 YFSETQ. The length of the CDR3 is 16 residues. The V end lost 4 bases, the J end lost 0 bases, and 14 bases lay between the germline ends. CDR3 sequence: CASSGGGYGSYNEQFF. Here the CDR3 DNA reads TGCGCCAGCAGCGGAGGCGGATATGGCTCCTACAATGAGCAGTTCTTC.

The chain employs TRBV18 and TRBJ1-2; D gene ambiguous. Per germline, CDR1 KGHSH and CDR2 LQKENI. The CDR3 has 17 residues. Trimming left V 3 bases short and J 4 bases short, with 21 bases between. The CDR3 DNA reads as TGTGCCAGCTCACCTCCCGCAGGTTCCTATGGCAGCTATGGCTACACCTTC. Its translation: CASSPPAGSYGSYGYTF.

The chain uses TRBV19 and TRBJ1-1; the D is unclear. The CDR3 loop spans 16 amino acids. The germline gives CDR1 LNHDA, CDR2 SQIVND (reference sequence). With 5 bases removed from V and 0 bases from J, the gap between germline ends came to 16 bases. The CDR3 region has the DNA TGTGCCAGTAGTCCTTATGAGGGTACGATGAACACTGAAGCTTTCTTT. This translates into CASSPYEGTMNTEAFF.

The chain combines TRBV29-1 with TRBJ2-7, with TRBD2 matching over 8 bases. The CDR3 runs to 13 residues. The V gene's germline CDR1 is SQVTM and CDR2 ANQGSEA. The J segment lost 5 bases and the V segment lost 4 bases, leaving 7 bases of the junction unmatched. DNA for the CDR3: TGCAGCGTTGGTGGCGGGAGGCTCCACGAGCAGTACTTC. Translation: CSVGGGRLHEQYF.

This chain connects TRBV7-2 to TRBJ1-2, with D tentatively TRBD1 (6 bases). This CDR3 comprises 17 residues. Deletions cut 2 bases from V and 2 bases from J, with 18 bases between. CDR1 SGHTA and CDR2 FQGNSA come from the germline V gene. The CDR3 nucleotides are TGTGCCAGCAGCTTATACCCCTCAGGGGTGTACAACTATGGCTACACCTTC. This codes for CASSLYPSGVYNYGYTF.

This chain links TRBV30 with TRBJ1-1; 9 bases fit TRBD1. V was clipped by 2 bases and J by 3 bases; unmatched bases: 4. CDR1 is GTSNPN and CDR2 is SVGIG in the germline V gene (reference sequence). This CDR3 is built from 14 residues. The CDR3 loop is CAWSPQGAYTEAFF. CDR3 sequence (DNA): TGTGCCTGGAGTCCACAGGGGGCGTACACTGAAGCTTTCTTT.

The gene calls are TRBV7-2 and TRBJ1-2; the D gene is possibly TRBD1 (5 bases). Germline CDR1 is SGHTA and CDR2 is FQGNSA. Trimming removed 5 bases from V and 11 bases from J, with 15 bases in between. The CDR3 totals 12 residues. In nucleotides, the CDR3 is TGTGCCAGCAGCCCCAGGGATCGGGCGTACACCTTC. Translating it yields CASSPRDRAYTF.

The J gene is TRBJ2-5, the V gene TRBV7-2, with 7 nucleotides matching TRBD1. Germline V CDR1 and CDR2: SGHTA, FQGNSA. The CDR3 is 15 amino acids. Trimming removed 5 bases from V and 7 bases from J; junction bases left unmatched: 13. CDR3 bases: TGTGCCAGCAGCCCCCCGAATACAGGGGCGGGGACCCAGTACTTC. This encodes CASSPPNTGAGTQYF.

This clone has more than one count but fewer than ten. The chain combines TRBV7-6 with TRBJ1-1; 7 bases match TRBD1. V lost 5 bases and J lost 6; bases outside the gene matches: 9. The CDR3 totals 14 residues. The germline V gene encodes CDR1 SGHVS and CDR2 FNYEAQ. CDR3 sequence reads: CASSEVQGGAEAFF. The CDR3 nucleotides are TGTGCCAGCAGCGAAGTCCAGGGGGGTGCTGAAGCTTTCTTT.

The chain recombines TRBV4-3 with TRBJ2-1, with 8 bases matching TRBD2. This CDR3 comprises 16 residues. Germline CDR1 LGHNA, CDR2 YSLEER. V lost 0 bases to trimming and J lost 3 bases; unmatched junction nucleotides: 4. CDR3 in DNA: TGCGCCAGCAGCCAAGATCTAACTAGCGGCTACAATGAGCAGTTCTTC. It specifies CASSQDLTSGYNEQFF.

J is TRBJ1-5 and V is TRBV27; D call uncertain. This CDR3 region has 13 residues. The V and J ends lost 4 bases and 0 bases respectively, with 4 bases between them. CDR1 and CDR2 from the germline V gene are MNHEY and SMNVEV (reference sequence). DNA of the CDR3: TGTGCCAGCAGTTACGGTAGCAATCAGCCCCAGCATTTT. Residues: CASSYGSNQPQHF.

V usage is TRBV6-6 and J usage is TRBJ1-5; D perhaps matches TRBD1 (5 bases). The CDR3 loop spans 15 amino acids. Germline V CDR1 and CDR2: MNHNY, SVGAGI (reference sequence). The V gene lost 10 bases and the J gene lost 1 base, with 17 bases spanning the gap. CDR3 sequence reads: CATLPVWGSNQPQHF. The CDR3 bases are TGTGCCACCTTGCCCGTTTGGGGGAGCAATCAGCCCCAGCATTTT.

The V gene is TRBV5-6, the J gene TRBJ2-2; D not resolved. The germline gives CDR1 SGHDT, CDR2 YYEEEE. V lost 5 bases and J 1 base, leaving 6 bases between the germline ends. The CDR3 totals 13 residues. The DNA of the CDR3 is TGTGCCAGCAGTTGGGGGAACACCGGGGAGCTGTTTTTT. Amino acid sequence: CASSWGNTGELFF.

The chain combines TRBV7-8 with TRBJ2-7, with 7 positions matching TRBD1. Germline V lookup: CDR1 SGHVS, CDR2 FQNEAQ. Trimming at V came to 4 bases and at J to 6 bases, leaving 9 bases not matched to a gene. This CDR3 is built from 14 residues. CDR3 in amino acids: CASSYGTAAREQYF. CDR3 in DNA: TGTGCCAGCAGCTACGGGACAGCAGCCCGCGAGCAGTACTTC.

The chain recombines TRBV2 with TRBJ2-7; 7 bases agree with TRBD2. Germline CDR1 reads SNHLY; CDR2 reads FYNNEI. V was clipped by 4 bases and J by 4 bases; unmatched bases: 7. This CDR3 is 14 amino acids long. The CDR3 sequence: CASSGGLERYEQYF. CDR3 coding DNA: TGTGCCAGCAGTGGAGGACTAGAACGGTACGAGCAGTACTTC.

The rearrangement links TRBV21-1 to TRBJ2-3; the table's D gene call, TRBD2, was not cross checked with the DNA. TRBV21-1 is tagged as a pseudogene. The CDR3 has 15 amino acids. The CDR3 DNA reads TGTGCCAGCAGCACGCCGGGACTAGCGGGAGCGACGCAGTATTTT. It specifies CASSTPGLAGATQYF.

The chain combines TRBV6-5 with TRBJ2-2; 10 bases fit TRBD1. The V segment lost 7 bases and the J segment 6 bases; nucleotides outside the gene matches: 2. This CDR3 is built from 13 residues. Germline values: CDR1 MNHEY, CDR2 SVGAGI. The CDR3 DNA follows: TGTGCCAGCACCGGACAGGGGGCCGGGGAGCTGTTTTTT. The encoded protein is CASTGQGAGELFF.